Below, 31 T cell receptor beta chains from the same sample are listed, as sequenced in a study of blood T cell repertoires in COVID-19 (dated by TCRdb to 2020 to 2022). Libraries were constructed by the immunoSEQ multiplex PCR assay. TCRdb retrieved this table from immuneACCESS and kept in-frame rearrangements only. Not all clones are present; in checked studies, unresolved V genes account for under half, and no reason is known for the remainder. Present in this sample are roughly 160,000 clones, around 86% of which were seen just once. The top ten constitute approximately 0.5% of the sample. Sequencing was performed on peripheral blood. The receptors originated from a man aged 55-75 years with COVID-19, enrolled during active disease.

The V and J genes are TRBV4-2 and TRBJ1-4; the match to TRBD1 covers 7 bases. Germline loops: CDR1 LGHNA, CDR2 YNFKEQ. The CDR3 is 16 residues long. V shed 0 bases and J 5 bases; nucleotides not matched to a gene: 6. The CDR3 region has the DNA TGTGCCAGCAGCCAAGATCAGGCCAGGGGGAATGAAAAACTGTTTTTT. Protein product: CASSQDQARGNEKLFF.

This clone was counted a few times. The J gene is TRBJ2-1, the V gene TRBV21-1; the D call TRBD1 from the table was never checked on the DNA. TRBV21-1 represents a pseudogene. The CDR3 consists of 15 residues. Here the CDR3 DNA reads TGTGCCAGCAGCAAAGTAGGGGTCGGTTGCAATGAGCAGTTCTTC. This translates into CASSKVGVGCNEQFF.

The genes are TRBV27 and TRBJ1-1; D is uncertain. The CDR3 has 15 amino acids. Trimming cost V 2 bases and J 4 bases, with 14 bases left between them. Germline V gene lookup returns CDR1 MNHEY and CDR2 SMNVEV (reference sequence). The CDR3 loop reads CASSLGLRGSTEAFF. The CDR3 DNA follows: TGTGCCAGCAGTTTAGGTCTTCGTGGGAGCACTGAAGCTTTCTTT.

V and J are TRBV3-1 (or the pseudogene TRBV3-2) and TRBJ2-3; tentative D call: TRBD1 (6 bases). Germline-derived CDR1 and CDR2 are LGHDT and YNNKEL (reference sequence). This CDR3 has 14 amino acids. Trimming pared 3 bases from V and 0 bases from J, leaving 7 bases between. The CDR3 DNA reads TGTGCCAGCAGCCAGAGGGGGAGCACAGATACGCAGTATTTT. This translates into CASSQRGSTDTQYF.

The chain joins TRBV5-1 to TRBJ2-2, with 8 bases fitting TRBD2. Germline CDR1 and CDR2: SGHRS and YFSETQ. V shed 4 bases, J shed 1 base, and the junction held 6 bases outside the gene matches. CDR3 length: 16 residues. The CDR3 sequence: CASSTGLAGNTGELFF. The CDR3, as DNA: TGCGCCAGCAGCACCGGGCTAGCGGGGAACACCGGGGAGCTGTTTTTT.

V is TRBV11-3 and J is TRBJ1-1; 8 bases match TRBD1. J gave up 5 bases and V 7 bases, and 9 bases lay outside the gene matches. Germline V gives CDR1 SGHNT, CDR2 YENEEA. The length of the CDR3 is 14 residues. CDR3 region: CASTGQGLGTEAFF. The CDR3 coding sequence is TGTGCCAGCACCGGACAGGGCTTGGGTACTGAAGCTTTCTTT.

This sequence joins TRBV6-5 and TRBJ2-7, with 10 bases that match TRBD1. The CDR3 totals 14 residues. The V gene end was trimmed by 6 bases and the J gene end by 6 bases; junction bases not matched to a gene: 8. The germline gives CDR1 MNHEY, CDR2 SVGAGI. DNA of the CDR3: TGTGCCAGCAGAGACAGGGGGCGGAATTCCGAGCAGTACTTC. Its protein is CASRDRGRNSEQYF.

CDR3: CSATASSYEQYF. CDR3 sequence (DNA): TGCAGCGCGACCGCGAGCTCCTACGAGCAGTACTTC. The rearrangement uses TRBV29-1 and TRBJ2-7; D unclear. The V gene's germline CDR1 is SQVTM and CDR2 ANQGSEA. Trimming pared 7 bases from V and 0 bases from J, leaving 10 bases between. This CDR3 has 12 residues.

The chain uses TRBV6-5 and TRBJ1-2; 8 positions match TRBD1. Germline V CDR1 and CDR2: MNHEY, SVGAGI. Trimming cost V 6 bases and J 0 bases; bases outside gene matches: 3. The CDR3 totals 14 residues. The CDR3 DNA follows: TGTGCCAGCAGACAACAGGGGGCTAACTATGGCTACACCTTC. It yields the protein CASRQQGANYGYTF.

The chain combines TRBV6-5 with TRBJ2-3, with D maybe TRBD1 (6 bases). V was trimmed by 6 bases and J by 2 bases, leaving 15 bases between them. This CDR3 region has 15 residues. Germline values: CDR1 MNHEY, CDR2 SVGAGI. As DNA, the CDR3 is TGTGCCAGCAGAGGGGGACCGAATCCCACAGATACGCAGTATTTT. It codes for CASRGGPNPTDTQYF.

The V gene is TRBV21-1, the J gene TRBJ2-6; the D segment call TRBD1 is taken from the table without a DNA check. TRBV21-1 corresponds to a pseudogene. CDR3 length: 22 amino acids. The CDR3 sequence is CASSNIEGATDNDSSGANVLTF. The DNA for the CDR3 is TGTGCCAGCAGCAACATAGAGGGGGCTACGGACAACGATAGCTCTGGGGCCAACGTCCTGACTTTC.

V and J are TRBV5-1 and TRBJ1-4; 9 nucleotides line up with TRBD1. This CDR3 is built from 16 residues. After removal of 2 bases from V and 1 base from J, the junction contained 3 bases not matched to a gene. Germline assignment: CDR1 SGHRS and CDR2 YFSETQ. CDR3 residues: CASSLTGGLTNEKLFF. CDR3 coding DNA: TGCGCCAGCAGCTTAACAGGGGGCCTAACTAATGAAAAACTGTTTTTT.

This clone has only a few counts. The gene calls are TRBV21-1 and TRBJ2-1; the table's D call TRBD2 went unverified against the DNA. TRBV21-1 is flagged as a pseudogene. The CDR3 runs to 15 residues. The CDR3, as DNA: TGTGCCACCGTGCGTGAGCGGGGACCTTACAATGAGCAGTTCTTC. It codes for CATVRERGPYNEQFF.

This clone was counted a few times. The chain links TRBV6-6 to TRBJ1-2; D possibly corresponds to TRBD1 (6 bases). Germline CDR1 MNHNY, CDR2 SVGAGI (reference sequence). V was pared by 5 bases and J by 5 bases, with 18 bases between. The CDR3 totals 15 residues. CDR3 region: CASSTSGGAVYGYTF. For the CDR3, the DNA is TGTGCCAGCAGTACCTCGGGGGGCGCAGTGTATGGCTACACCTTC.

This chain uses TRBV19 with TRBJ2-3; no definite D call. Germline assignment: CDR1 LNHDA and CDR2 SQIVND (reference sequence). V was clipped by 4 bases and J by 4 bases, with 9 bases between them. This CDR3 comprises 13 residues. The chain's CDR3 is CASSNQQADTQYF. CDR3 in DNA: TGTGCCAGTAGTAATCAGCAGGCAGATACGCAGTATTTT.

The chain uses TRBV7-9 and TRBJ2-1; 9 positions agree with TRBD1. CDR1 is SEHNR and CDR2 is FQNEAQ in the germline V gene (reference sequence). J gave up 8 bases and V 5 bases, and 10 bases lay outside the gene matches. The CDR3 is 15 residues long. DNA of the CDR3: TGTGCCAGCAGCGCACGCGGGACAGGGATCGATGAGCAGTTCTTC. Its protein product is CASSARGTGIDEQFF. The whole variable domain, filled in from reference TRBV7-9 and TRBJ2-1, reads DTGVSQNPRHKITKRGQNVTFRCDPISEHNRLYWYRQTLGQGPEFLTYFQNEAQLEKSRLLSDRFSAERPKGSFSTLEIQRTEQGDSAMYLCASSARGTGIDEQFFGPGTRLTVL.

This clone was seen just once. The chain recombines TRBV11-3 with TRBJ2-5; a weak D match, TRBD1 (5 bases). Germline CDR1 is SGHNT and CDR2 is YENEEA. V was cut by 4 bases and J by 2 bases, with 11 bases left in between. The CDR3 has 14 residues. CDR3 bases: TGTGCCAGCAGCTCCCCCCGACAGCAAGAGACCCAGTACTTC. The encoded protein is CASSSPRQQETQYF. Full variable domain (missing parts from reference TRBV11-3 and TRBJ2-5): EAGVVQSPRYKIIEKKQPVAFWCNPISGHNTLYWYLQNLGQGPELLIRYENEEAVDDSQLPKDRFSAERLKGVDSTLKIQPAELGDSAVYLCASSSPRQQETQYFGPGTRLLVL.

This chain connects TRBV19 to TRBJ1-2; TRBD1 aligns across 9 bases. The CDR3 is made up of 14 amino acids. The trim removed 7 bases at V and 5 bases at J, leaving 8 bases unmatched. CDR1 and CDR2 from the germline V gene are LNHDA and SQIVND (reference sequence). The chain's CDR3 is CASTIGTGRYGYTF. The DNA of the CDR3 is TGTGCCAGTACCATCGGGACAGGGAGGTATGGCTACACCTTC.

V gene TRBV3-1 (or the pseudogene TRBV3-2) combines with J gene TRBJ1-5, with D possibly matching TRBD1 (6 bases). CDR3 length: 14 residues. Germline V gives CDR1 LGHDT, CDR2 YNNKEL (reference sequence). Trimming took 4 bases from V and 11 from J, leaving 18 bases between them. This chain's CDR3 is CASSLGSKGGSQHF. CDR3 in DNA: TGTGCCAGCAGCCTCGGGTCCAAGGGGGGGTCCCAGCATTTT.

The chain carries TRBV7-2 and TRBJ1-6; TRBD1 is a possible D gene (5 bases). The germline gives CDR1 SGHTA, CDR2 FQGNSA. This CDR3 region has 16 residues. Trimming left V 1 base short and J 0 bases short, with 7 bases between. CDR3 nucleotide sequence: TGTGCCAGCAGCTTAGAACAGGTCTCCTATAATTCACCCCTCCACTTT. Residues: CASSLEQVSYNSPLHF. Complete variable domain (other parts from reference TRBV7-2 and TRBJ1-6): GAGVSQSPSNKVTEKGKDVELRCDPISGHTALYWYRQSLGQGLEFLIYFQGNSAPDKSGLPSDRFSAERTGGSVSTLTIQRTQQEDSAVYLCASSLEQVSYNSPLHFGNGTRLTVT.

The chain employs TRBV19 and TRBJ1-5; TRBD1 aligns across 7 bases. Germline-derived CDR1 and CDR2 are LNHDA and SQIVND (reference sequence). Trimming took 6 bases from V and 4 from J; bases not matched to a gene: 9. This CDR3 comprises 15 residues. CDR3 in DNA: TGTGCCAGTAGCCGACAGGGATCCCCTAATCAGCCCCAGCATTTT. It encodes CASSRQGSPNQPQHF. The complete variable domain, with remaining parts taken from reference TRBV19 and TRBJ1-5, reads DGGITQSPKYLFRKEGQNVTLSCEQNLNHDAMYWYRQDPGQGLRLIYYSQIVNDFQKGDIAEGYSVSREKKESFPLTVTSAQKNPTAFYLCASSRQGSPNQPQHFGDGTRLSIL.

The chain joins TRBV19 to TRBJ1-5; 7 bases are a match to TRBD1. The CDR3 has 15 amino acids. The V and J ends lost 5 bases and 3 bases, in that order; junction bases with no gene match: 7. From germline, CDR1 is LNHDA and CDR2 SQIVND (reference sequence). The CDR3 is CASSPDRDTNQPQHF. In DNA, the CDR3 is TGTGCCAGTAGTCCCGACAGGGACACCAATCAGCCCCAGCATTTT. Combining the CDR3 with reference TRBV19 and TRBJ1-5 gives the whole variable domain DGGITQSPKYLFRKEGQNVTLSCEQNLNHDAMYWYRQDPGQGLRLIYYSQIVNDFQKGDIAEGYSVSREKKESFPLTVTSAQKNPTAFYLCASSPDRDTNQPQHFGDGTRLSIL.

The J gene is TRBJ2-1, the V gene TRBV7-3, with D maybe TRBD2 (5 bases). Trimming cost V 1 base and J 4 bases, with 11 bases left between them. CDR3 length: 15 residues. Germline lookup yields CDR1 SGHTA and CDR2 FQGTGA. CDR3 DNA sequence: TGTGCCAGCAGCTTAAGCGGGCAACCGTACAATGAGCAGTTCTTC. Translation gives CASSLSGQPYNEQFF.

About this clone: The sample holds other DNA sequences that translate to the same CDR3. The chain uses TRBV24-1 and TRBJ2-1, with 14 bases matching TRBD2. V was clipped by 7 bases and J by 10 bases; unmatched bases: 2. The CDR3 has 13 amino acids. Germline CDR1 KGHDR, CDR2 SFDVKD. CDR3 sequence: CATRGTSGSEQFF. CDR3 nucleotide sequence: TGTGCCACCAGGGGGACTAGCGGGAGCGAGCAGTTCTTC.

The V gene is TRBV27, the J gene TRBJ1-5, with TRBD1 as a possible D gene (6 bases). This CDR3 contains 15 residues. V was trimmed by 5 bases and J by 3 bases, leaving 14 bases between them. Germline loops: CDR1 MNHEY, CDR2 SMNVEV (reference sequence). The CDR3 sequence: CASSRNRVSNQPQHF. CDR3 DNA sequence: TGTGCCAGCAGTCGCAACAGGGTCTCCAATCAGCCCCAGCATTTT.

The gene calls are TRBV15 and TRBJ1-6; D remains unclear. The CDR3 spans 12 residues. Trimming removed 0 bases from V and 12 bases from J, with 6 bases in between. Germline lookup yields CDR1 LNHNV and CDR2 YYDKDF (reference sequence). The CDR3 DNA is TGTGCCACCAGCAGAGATCGGAGACCCCTCCACTTT. Protein sequence: CATSRDRRPLHF.

The rearrangement uses TRBV7-2 and TRBJ2-1; 9 bases are shared with TRBD2. Germline CDR1 is SGHTA and CDR2 is FQGNSA. V was clipped by 1 base and J by 7 bases; unmatched bases: 5. This CDR3 spans 15 amino acids. For the CDR3, the DNA is TGTGCCAGCAGCTTAGGCGGGAGGGCCTGGAATGAGCAGTTCTTC. The encoded protein is CASSLGGRAWNEQFF.

The rearrangement joins TRBV2 to TRBJ2-2; the match to TRBD1 covers 10 bases. Germline V lookup: CDR1 SNHLY, CDR2 FYNNEI. The CDR3 is 15 residues long. The V and J ends lost 1 base and 6 bases, in that order; junction bases with no gene match: 2. CDR3 sequence reads: CASSEVGQGAGELFF. The CDR3 DNA reads TGTGCCAGCAGTGAAGTAGGACAGGGGGCCGGGGAGCTGTTTTTT. The full variable domain, its missing parts supplied by reference TRBV2 and TRBJ2-2, is EPEVTQTPSHQVTQMGQEVILRCVPISNHLYFYWYRQILGQKVEFLVSFYNNEISEKSEIFDDQFSVERPDGSNFTLKIRSTKLEDSAMYFCASSEVGQGAGELFFGEGSRLTVL.

The V and J genes are TRBV6-5 and TRBJ2-1, with 8 bases identical to TRBD2. Germline trimming cut 0 bases from V and 8 bases from J; bases unmatched to any gene: 9. Germline loops: CDR1 MNHEY, CDR2 SVGAGI. The CDR3 is 16 amino acids. CDR3 bases: TGTGCCAGCAGTTACTCGTCGTCGGGAGGGCGTTATGAGCAGTTCTTC. The encoded protein is CASSYSSSGGRYEQFF.

The chain carries TRBV5-1 and TRBJ2-1; D possibly corresponds to TRBD1 (6 bases). The CDR3 spans 16 residues. CDR1 is SGHRS, CDR2 YFSETQ, per germline. V gave up 4 bases and J gave up 0 bases, with 14 bases separating them. CDR3 region: CASSEYRESSYNEQFF. The CDR3 nucleotides are TGCGCCAGCAGCGAGTACAGGGAGAGCTCCTACAATGAGCAGTTCTTC.

This sequence joins TRBV7-8 and TRBJ1-5; D is unclear. The ends were cut back, 0 bases at V and 7 bases at J, with 7 bases in the middle. The length of the CDR3 is 13 residues. Germline V gives CDR1 SGHVS, CDR2 FQNEAQ. In DNA form, the CDR3 reads TGTGCCAGCAGCTTAGCGGCCGGGCAGCCCCAGCATTTT. As protein: CASSLAAGQPQHF.